The 12 T cell receptor beta chains below come from one sample, sequenced in a study of a mutant IDH1 vaccine in newly diagnosed glioma. No antigen is known for these receptors. Time point in this sample: week 47, end of study. Doses of 300 ug of mutant IDH1 20-mer peptide were given with topical imiquimod. This table comes from immunoSEQ multiplex PCR, and its TCRdb copy is limited to in-frame clones, with some not included. The sample has about 24,000 clones, about 81% seen once. The sample consisted of PBMCs, taken from a glioma patient whose treatment included an IDH1 peptide vaccine. The receptors derive from a middle-aged man with glioma. Some clones in this sample may be carry-over from other donors' samples.

The V call is TRBV5-1, the J call TRBJ2-1; D uncertain. From germline, CDR1 is SGHRS and CDR2 YFSETQ. Trimming stripped 2 bases from V and 4 bases from J, with 16 bases between. The CDR3 spans 16 residues. CDR3 nucleotide sequence: TGCGCCAGCAGCTTTTTGCCAACCCTAGTATACAATGAGCAGTTCTTC. Translated: CASSFLPTLVYNEQFF.

Only one count was recorded for this clone. The CDR3 here is CASSQDGGVPGEEQYF. CDR3 in DNA: TGCGCCAGCAGCCAAGATGGAGGGGTCCCCGGGGAGGAGCAGTACTTC. This chain uses TRBV4-3 with TRBJ2-7; D perhaps matches TRBD2 (6 bases). V was trimmed by 0 bases and J by 7 bases, leaving 19 bases between them. The CDR3 contains 16 residues. Germline V gene lookup returns CDR1 LGHNA and CDR2 YSLEER.

This clone was observed once. CDR3 region: CAWRPTGTGVGQPQHF. In DNA, the CDR3 is TGTGCCTGGAGACCCACCGGGACAGGGGTGGGTCAGCCCCAGCATTTT. The chain carries TRBV30 and TRBJ1-5; 10 bases map to TRBD1. Germline CDR1 is GTSNPN and CDR2 is SVGIG (reference sequence). Trimming removed 3 bases from V and 6 bases from J; junction bases left unmatched: 11. The CDR3 has 16 residues. Filled out from reference TRBV30 and TRBJ1-5, the complete variable domain reads SQTIHQWPATLVQPVGSPLSLECTVEGTSNPNLYWYRQAAGRGLQLLFYSVGIGQISSEVPQNLSASRPQDRQFILSSKKLLLSDSGFYLCAWRPTGTGVGQPQHFGDGTRLSIL.

This sequence joins TRBV27 and TRBJ1-6; D is undetermined. Trimming shortened V by 8 bases and J by 4 bases, and 3 bases separated the two germline ends. Germline CDR1 is MNHEY and CDR2 is SMNVEV (reference sequence). The CDR3 extends over 11 amino acids. The CDR3 region has the DNA TGTGCCAGCGGGTATAATTCACCCCTCCACTTT. Protein product: CASGYNSPLHF.

The rearrangement links TRBV5-5 to TRBJ2-1; 9 bases line up with TRBD1. This CDR3 spans 13 amino acids. The V gene's germline CDR1 is SGHKS and CDR2 YYEKEE (reference sequence). The V gene end was trimmed by 0 bases and the J gene end by 10 bases; junction bases not matched to a gene: 2. The CDR3 spells CASSLGGTGEQFF. DNA of the CDR3: TGTGCCAGCAGCTTGGGAGGGACAGGGGAGCAGTTCTTC.

This chain joins TRBV6-1 and TRBJ2-7; either TRBD1 or TRBD2 may supply D (5 bases each). The CDR3 extends over 16 amino acids. V lost 3 bases and J lost 0, with 15 bases in between. CDR1 and CDR2 (germline): MNHNS, SASEGT. CDR3 sequence: CASSEGVGFFSYEQYF. The CDR3 DNA follows: TGTGCCAGCAGTGAGGGGGTTGGGTTTTTCTCCTACGAGCAGTACTTC.

The chain recombines TRBV27 with TRBJ2-2; TRBD1 or TRBD2 may be the D gene (6 bases each). V lost 7 bases, J lost 3 bases, and 18 bases lay in between. Per the germline V gene, CDR1 is MNHEY and CDR2 is SMNVEV (reference sequence). The length of the CDR3 is 16 residues. CDR3 region: CASTPGGPWDTGELFF. Here the CDR3 DNA reads TGTGCCAGCACCCCCGGGGGCCCATGGGACACCGGGGAGCTGTTTTTT.

The J gene is TRBJ2-3, the V gene TRBV7-2, with TRBD1 identical over 9 bases. The germline V gene has CDR1 SGHTA and CDR2 FQGNSA. V shed 3 bases and J 1 base; nucleotides not matched to a gene: 2. The CDR3 is 15 amino acids. CDR3 protein: CASSFWTGGTDTQYF. Written as DNA, the CDR3 is TGTGCCAGCAGCTTCTGGACAGGGGGCACAGATACGCAGTATTTT. The full variable domain, its missing parts supplied by reference TRBV7-2 and TRBJ2-3, is GAGVSQSPSNKVTEKGKDVELRCDPISGHTALYWYRQSLGQGLEFLIYFQGNSAPDKSGLPSDRFSAERTGGSVSTLTIQRTQQEDSAVYLCASSFWTGGTDTQYFGPGTRLTVL.

This clone was observed a handful of times. V is TRBV5-4 and J is TRBJ1-1; D uncertain. Per germline, CDR1 SGHNT and CDR2 YYREEE (reference sequence). The CDR3 spans 13 residues. V was clipped by 8 bases and J by 6 bases, with 17 bases between them. CDR3 loop: CARPTKENAEAFF. The CDR3, as DNA: TGTGCCAGGCCTACTAAGGAAAACGCTGAAGCTTTCTTT.

This clone was observed a few times. The J gene is TRBJ1-1, the V gene TRBV7-9, with 7 bases aligning to TRBD1. V dropped 5 bases and J dropped 5; count of bases not matched to a gene: 14. Germline CDR1 reads SEHNR; CDR2 reads FQNEAQ (reference sequence). This CDR3 spans 16 amino acids. This CDR3 reads CASSTAEGADVTEAFF. The CDR3 region has the DNA TGTGCCAGCAGCACGGCGGAGGGGGCGGACGTAACTGAAGCTTTCTTT.

The chain recombines TRBV14 with TRBJ1-4, with D uncertain. The V gene lost 2 bases and the J gene lost 6 bases, with 22 bases spanning the gap. The CDR3 covers 18 residues. Germline V CDR1 and CDR2: SGHDN, FVKESK. CDR3: CASSQNPTFAGFDEKLFF. As DNA, the CDR3 is TGTGCCAGCAGCCAAAACCCCACCTTTGCGGGGTTTGATGAAAAACTGTTTTTT.

The chain joins TRBV15 to TRBJ2-2; no firm D call. The CDR3 is 15 amino acids. V was trimmed by 3 bases and J by 4 bases, leaving 12 bases between them. Germline V CDR1 and CDR2: LNHNV, YYDKDF (reference sequence). DNA for the CDR3: TGTGCCACCAGCAGGGGGTCTGGATTCACCGGGGAGCTGTTTTTT. Translating gives CATSRGSGFTGELFF.